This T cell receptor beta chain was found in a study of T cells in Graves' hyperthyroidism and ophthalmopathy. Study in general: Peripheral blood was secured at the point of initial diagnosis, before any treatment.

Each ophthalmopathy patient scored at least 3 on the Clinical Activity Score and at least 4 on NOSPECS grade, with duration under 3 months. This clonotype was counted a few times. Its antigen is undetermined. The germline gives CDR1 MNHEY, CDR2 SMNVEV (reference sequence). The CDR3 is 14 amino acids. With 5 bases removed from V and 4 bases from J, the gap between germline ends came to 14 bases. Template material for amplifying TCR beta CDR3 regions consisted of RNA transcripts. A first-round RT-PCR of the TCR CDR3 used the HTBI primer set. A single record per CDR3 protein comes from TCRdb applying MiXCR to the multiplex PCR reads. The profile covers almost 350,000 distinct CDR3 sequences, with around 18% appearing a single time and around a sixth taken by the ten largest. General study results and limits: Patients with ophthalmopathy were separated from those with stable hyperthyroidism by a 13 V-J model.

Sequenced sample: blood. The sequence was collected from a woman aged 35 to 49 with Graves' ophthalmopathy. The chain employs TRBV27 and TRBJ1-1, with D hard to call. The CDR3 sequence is CASSHSRVFTEAFF. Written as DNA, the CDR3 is TGTGCCAGCAGTCATTCTCGGGTGTTCACTGAAGCTTTCTTT.